Ten or more counts support the clone carrying this TCR beta chain. TCRdb re-called the 5' RACE reads through MiXCR, storing one row per CDR3 protein. The sample yields hundreds of thousands of distinct CDR3 sequences, 8.2% seen once. This entry is derived from a study of CD8 T cells in ankylosing spondylitis. CDR1 is DFQATT, CDR2 SNEGSKA, per germline (reference sequence). The CDR3 contains 13 residues. Unmatched junction bases numbered 5, after V lost 5 bases and J lost 1 base. This TCR was recovered from a female donor with ankylosing spondylitis or in good health (not recorded which). The chain has TRBV20-1 and TRBJ2-7, with 7 bases matching TRBD2. Material for sequencing was blood, either unsorted or a sorted T cell fraction (not recorded which). CDR3: CSAAPGLSYEQYF. The CDR3 DNA follows: TGCAGTGCTGCGCCGGGACTATCCTACGAGCAGTACTTC.